This paragraph reports one T cell receptor beta chain. Per the germline V gene, CDR1 is LNHDA and CDR2 is SQIVND (reference sequence). The CDR3 contains 15 residues. J lost 5 bases, V lost 2 bases, and 5 bases had no gene match. The data were obtained in a study of shared clonotypes between healthy human individuals. Study-wide context: Contributing individuals were two females and three males aged 18 to 49. The plates for each donor numbered three CD4 naive, three CD4 memory, two CD8 naive and one CD8 memory.

This table comes from immunoSEQ multiplex PCR, and its TCRdb copy is limited to in-frame clones, with some not included. The sample lists 2,500,000 or so clones, 80% to 95% occurring once. Input material: naive CD4+ T cells from PBMCs. Subset meaning: CD45RA+ positively selected. The TCR sequence derives from a man in his late teens or twenties in good health. Some clones in this sample may be carry-over from other donors' samples. The V gene is TRBV19, the J gene TRBJ2-3; 9 bases line up with TRBD2. CDR3 sequence: CASSITTSGQDTQYF. The CDR3 DNA is TGTGCCAGTAGTATAACCACTAGCGGGCAAGATACGCAGTATTTT.